This T cell receptor beta chain appears in the sequencing data of a study of blood T cells in healthy people across ages. Primers used in a second PCR of roughly 6 to 11 cycles were a sample-barcoded 5' primer and a J-beta primer mix. TCRdb independently ran MiXCR on the 5' RACE reads; one entry per CDR3 protein. The sample consists of approximately 800,000 distinct CDR3 sequences, roughly 50% of them appearing once. CDR1 and CDR2 (germline): SGHTA, FQGTGA. This CDR3 has 15 residues. V lost 5 bases to trimming and J lost 11 bases; unmatched junction nucleotides: 12. This clonotype was detected a few times.

This TCR was recovered from a man older than 75 in good health. Sequenced sample: blood. The chain joins TRBV7-3 to TRBJ2-5; 12 nucleotides agree with TRBD2. In DNA form, the CDR3 reads TGTGCCAGCAGCCTGACTAGCGGGAGTAGGAATGAGCAGTACTTC. Its translation is CASSLTSGSRNEQYF.